This passage covers 15 T cell receptor beta chains from one sample sequenced in a study of blood T cell repertoires in COVID-19. Data came from immunoSEQ multiplex PCR; TCRdb stores just in-frame clones and leaves some out. The repertoire has fewer than 350,000 clones, approximately 85% of them found once; the top ten carry 7.2%. Sequenced sample: peripheral blood. The receptors derive from a human donor in a cohort sampled during active COVID-19.

The CDR3 DNA reads TGTGCCAGCAATGACCCCGGCGGGGCTTTCTTT. Translation gives CASNDPGGAFF. This sequence joins TRBV12-3 or TRBV12-4 and TRBJ1-1; D gene ambiguous. This CDR3 is built from 11 residues. The germline V and J ends were trimmed by 7 bases and 11 bases, with 14 bases remaining between them.

J is TRBJ2-3 and V is TRBV10-1, with D hard to call. Trimming shortened V by 2 bases and J by 2 bases, and 8 bases separated the two germline ends. The CDR3 spans 14 residues. CDR1 is WNHNN, CDR2 SYGVQD, per germline (reference sequence). DNA for the CDR3: TGCGCCAGCAGTGAGGGGCAGCCCACAGATACGCAGTATTTT. It specifies CASSEGQPTDTQYF.

A few counts support this clone. The CDR3 DNA reads TGTGCCAGTAGTCCGGGACAGGCCAGCTCTGGAAACACCATATATTTT. It translates to CASSPGQASSGNTIYF. V and J are TRBV19 and TRBJ1-3, with 8 nucleotides matching TRBD1. V was pared by 5 bases and J by 0 bases, with 6 bases of the junction left unmatched. The CDR3 spans 16 residues. Germline V gene lookup returns CDR1 LNHDA and CDR2 SQIVND (reference sequence). Together with reference TRBV19 and TRBJ1-3, the CDR3 gives the full variable domain: DGGITQSPKYLFRKEGQNVTLSCEQNLNHDAMYWYRQDPGQGLRLIYYSQIVNDFQKGDIAEGYSVSREKKESFPLTVTSAQKNPTAFYLCASSPGQASSGNTIYFGEGSWLTVV.

The chain links TRBV30 to TRBJ1-1; the D is unclear. The V gene's germline CDR1 is GTSNPN and CDR2 SVGIG (reference sequence). This CDR3 has 13 residues. Deletions cut 1 base from V and 1 base from J, with 7 bases between. CDR3 DNA sequence: TGTGCCTGGAGTGCAACCGGGAACACTGAAGCTTTCTTT. Translation gives CAWSATGNTEAFF.

The J gene is TRBJ2-1, the V gene TRBV18, with 7 nucleotides matching TRBD1. The CDR3 consists of 14 residues. Trimming removed 2 bases from V and 7 bases from J; junction bases left unmatched: 5. Germline V gene data show CDR1 as KGHSH and CDR2 as LQKENI. The CDR3 DNA reads TGTGCCAGCTCACCAGAGGGGGCGCGGAATGAGCAGTTCTTC. Translation gives CASSPEGARNEQFF.

The V call is TRBV7-2, the J call TRBJ1-3; D call uncertain. V lost 4 bases to trimming and J lost 1 base, with 11 bases between them. Germline V CDR1 and CDR2: SGHTA, FQGNSA. CDR3 length: 15 amino acids. The CDR3 loop is CASSSARLSGNTIYF. DNA of the CDR3: TGTGCCAGCAGCTCCGCTCGACTTTCTGGAAACACCATATATTTT.

This CDR3 reads CVLEGDNTGELFF. As DNA, the CDR3 is TGTGTCCTGGAGGGAGATAACACCGGGGAGCTGTTTTTT. J is TRBJ2-2 and V is TRBV6-6, with a tentative D call TRBD2 (6 bases). The germline gives CDR1 MNHNY, CDR2 SVGAGI (reference sequence). This CDR3 comprises 13 residues.

This chain connects TRBV7-9 to TRBJ1-1; the match to TRBD1 covers 7 bases. The CDR3 totals 17 residues. The V gene's germline CDR1 is SEHNR and CDR2 FQNEAQ (reference sequence). The V and J ends lost 5 bases and 6 bases, in that order; junction bases with no gene match: 18. CDR3 loop: CASSPRTGTSMSPEAFF. The DNA for the CDR3 is TGTGCCAGCAGCCCTAGGACAGGAACCTCTATGTCCCCTGAAGCTTTCTTT.

The chain couples TRBV7-8 to TRBJ1-1, with D possibly matching TRBD1 (5 bases). CDR1 is SGHVS, CDR2 FQNEAQ, per germline. The CDR3 runs to 14 residues. V was clipped by 0 bases and J by 4 bases, with 9 bases between them. CDR3 coding DNA: TGTGCCAGCAGCTTAGCTGCGGGGGGCACTGAAGCTTTCTTT. The encoded protein is CASSLAAGGTEAFF. Together with reference TRBV7-8 and TRBJ1-1, the CDR3 gives the full variable domain: GAGVSQSPRYKVAKRGQDVALRCDPISGHVSLFWYQQALGQGPEFLTYFQNEAQLDKSGLPSDRFFAERPEGSVSTLKIQRTQQEDSAVYLCASSLAAGGTEAFFGQGTRLTVV.

V usage is TRBV30 and J usage is TRBJ1-2, with D tentatively TRBD1 (5 bases). Germline CDR1 reads GTSNPN; CDR2 reads SVGIG (reference sequence). The CDR3 covers 16 residues. Trimming shortened V by 5 bases and J by 2 bases, and 21 bases separated the two germline ends. CDR3 protein: CAWDLPNSDSNYGYTF. As DNA, the CDR3 is TGTGCCTGGGACCTTCCGAACTCCGACAGCAACTATGGCTACACCTTC.

The rearrangement links TRBV5-1 to TRBJ1-5; the match to TRBD1 covers 7 bases. There are 15 residues in the CDR3. With 4 bases clipped from V and 1 base from J, the junction kept 5 bases outside the gene matches. Germline V gene lookup returns CDR1 SGHRS and CDR2 YFSETQ. CDR3: CASSPGTVSNQPQHF. DNA of the CDR3: TGCGCCAGCAGCCCCGGGACAGTGAGCAATCAGCCCCAGCATTTT.

The chain links TRBV24-1 to TRBJ2-2; 7 positions match TRBD1. Germline loops: CDR1 KGHDR, CDR2 SFDVKD. V lost 1 base to trimming and J lost 4 bases; unmatched junction nucleotides: 5. This CDR3 comprises 16 residues. The CDR3 loop reads CATSDFLGQFTGELFF. Written as DNA, the CDR3 is TGTGCCACCAGTGATTTTTTGGGACAGTTCACCGGGGAGCTGTTTTTT.

This clone has a handful of counts. The chain employs TRBV20-1 and TRBJ1-1; D remains unclear. The ends were cut back, 5 bases at V and 11 bases at J, with 12 bases in the middle. Germline CDR1 and CDR2: DFQATT and SNEGSKA (reference sequence). CDR3 size: 10 residues. CDR3 region: CSAWEGRAFF. DNA of the CDR3: TGCAGTGCTTGGGAGGGAAGGGCTTTCTTT.

This clone was seen just once. The V call is TRBV7-9, the J call TRBJ1-1, with 7 positions matching TRBD1. Germline CDR1 and CDR2: SEHNR and FQNEAQ (reference sequence). The CDR3 spans 14 residues. V dropped 1 base and J dropped 3; count of bases not matched to a gene: 2. CDR3 sequence: CASSLVQGHTEAFF. The CDR3 DNA is TGTGCCAGCAGCTTAGTACAGGGGCACACTGAAGCTTTCTTT.

The genes are TRBV6-5 and TRBJ1-4, with 7 bases fitting TRBD1. V was pared by 6 bases and J by 8 bases, with 9 bases of the junction left unmatched. The CDR3 consists of 14 residues. CDR1 is MNHEY and CDR2 is SVGAGI in the germline V gene. The CDR3 sequence is CASSPGQVGEKLFF. The CDR3 DNA follows: TGTGCCAGCAGCCCAGGACAGGTCGGGGAAAAACTGTTTTTT.